The clone carrying this T cell receptor (beta chain) has a handful of counts. MiXCR, applied by TCRdb to the RT-PCR reads, yields one record per CDR3 protein. The data contain some 150,000 distinct CDR3 sequences, approximately 37% of them seen just once; the ten biggest clones take up 50%. The data derive from a study of patients and donors after allogeneic stem cell transplantation. V was shortened by 0 bases and J by 0 bases, with 12 bases between the two germline ends. Looked up from germline, CDR1 is DFQATT and CDR2 is SNEGSKA (reference sequence). The CDR3 has 16 residues. Specimen: blood, either unsorted or a sorted T cell fraction (not recorded which). The genes are TRBV20-1 and TRBJ1-3; D is unresolved. The sequence was collected from a human donor who was either an allogeneic HSCT recipient or a stem cell or donor lymphocyte infusion donor (not recorded which). It is not recorded whose cells these are; they may come from a transplant donor. The CDR3 loop reads CSARDPNSHSGNTIYF. In DNA form, the CDR3 reads TGCAGTGCTAGAGACCCAAACAGCCACTCTGGAAACACCATATATTTT.